The subject of this entry is one T cell receptor beta chain. Its target is unknown. TCRdb keeps only in-frame clones here, not all; method: immunoSEQ multiplex PCR. The sample contains more than 140,000 clones, just under 80% of which appear only once. CDR3 length equals 12 residues. CDR1 SEHNR and CDR2 FQNEAQ come from the germline V gene (reference sequence). The V end lost 5 bases, the J end lost 10 bases, and 12 bases lay between the germline ends. The data belong to a study of PD-1 blockade in classical Hodgkin lymphoma. As for the study in general: Patients were infused with nivolumab 3 mg/kg every 2 weeks. Overall study results and limits: Lower baseline TCR diversity was reported for newly diagnosed patients than for healthy donors. Newly diagnosed and completely responding patients shared comparable baseline diversity. Why repertoires differed is undefined; disease activity or prior therapy possibly contributed.

The patients all showed relapse after autologous stem cell transplantation, while their brentuximab vedotin exposure varied. This clonotype originated in a human donor with classical Hodgkin lymphoma. V and J are TRBV7-9 and TRBJ2-1; no reliable D call. Sequencing was performed on peripheral blood mononuclear cells (PBMCs), taken before the second cycle of nivolumab. The CDR3 sequence is CASSDDTLEQFF. DNA for the CDR3: TGTGCCAGCAGCGACGACACGTTGGAGCAGTTCTTC.